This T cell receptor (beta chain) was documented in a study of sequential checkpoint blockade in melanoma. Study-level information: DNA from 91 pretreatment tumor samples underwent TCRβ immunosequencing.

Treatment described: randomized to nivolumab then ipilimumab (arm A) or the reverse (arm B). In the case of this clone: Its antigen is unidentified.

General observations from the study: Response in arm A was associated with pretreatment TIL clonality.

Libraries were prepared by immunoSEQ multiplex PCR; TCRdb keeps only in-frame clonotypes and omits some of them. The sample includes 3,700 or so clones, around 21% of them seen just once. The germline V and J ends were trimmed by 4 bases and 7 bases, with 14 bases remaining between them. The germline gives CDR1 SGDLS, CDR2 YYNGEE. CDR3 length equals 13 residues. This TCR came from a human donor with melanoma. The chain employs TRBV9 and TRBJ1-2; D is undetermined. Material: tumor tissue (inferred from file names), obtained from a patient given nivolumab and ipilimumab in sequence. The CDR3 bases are TGTGCCAGCAGCTTAGGCCGAGGGAGTGGCTACACCTTC. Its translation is CASSLGRGSGYTF.